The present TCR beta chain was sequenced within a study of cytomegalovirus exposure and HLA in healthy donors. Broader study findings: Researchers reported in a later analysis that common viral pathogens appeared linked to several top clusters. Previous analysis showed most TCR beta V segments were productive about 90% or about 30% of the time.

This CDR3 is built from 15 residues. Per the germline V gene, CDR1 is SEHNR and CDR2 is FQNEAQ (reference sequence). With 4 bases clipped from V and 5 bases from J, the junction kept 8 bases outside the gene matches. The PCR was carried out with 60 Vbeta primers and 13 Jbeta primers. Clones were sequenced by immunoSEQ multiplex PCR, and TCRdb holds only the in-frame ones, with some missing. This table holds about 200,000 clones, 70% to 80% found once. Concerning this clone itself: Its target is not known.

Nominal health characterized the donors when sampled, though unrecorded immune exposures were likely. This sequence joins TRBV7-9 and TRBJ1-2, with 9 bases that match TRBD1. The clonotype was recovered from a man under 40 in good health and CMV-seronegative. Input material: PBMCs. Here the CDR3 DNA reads TGTGCCAGCAGCTCCTCCGGGACAGGGACGTATGGCTACACCTTC. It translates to CASSSSGTGTYGYTF.